This note documents a single T cell receptor (beta chain) sequence. The assay was immunoSEQ multiplex PCR, and TCRdb's table has in-frame clones only and misses some. The table records roughly 260,000 clones, roughly 87% of them present only once. This record belongs to a study of blood T cell repertoires in COVID-19. Looking at the study overall: Sites across the United States, Italy and Spain contributed samples from acute and convalescent COVID-19.

CDR3 length equals 18 residues. The chain carries TRBV12-2 and TRBJ2-2; TRBD1 was called by the table and not checked on the DNA. TRBV12-2 is a documented pseudogene. This TCR derives from a woman aged 50 to 60 who had recovered from COVID-19. The specimen was peripheral blood. The CDR3 protein is CASRLALGDRDNTGELFF. The CDR3 nucleotides read TGTGCAAGTCGCTTAGCCTTGGGGGACAGGGATAACACCGGGGAGCTGTTTTTT.